This TCR beta chain was identified in a study of blood T cell repertoires in COVID-19. Germline assignment: CDR1 MNHNS and CDR2 SASEGT. V was pared by 3 bases and J by 9 bases, with 5 bases of the junction left unmatched. This CDR3 is built from 13 residues. Clones were sequenced by immunoSEQ multiplex PCR, and TCRdb holds only the in-frame ones, with some missing. Of 130,000 or so clones detected, approximately 84% appear once; the ten largest clones hold less than 15%. This receptor was obtained from an older woman with acute or convalescent COVID-19. V is TRBV6-1 and J is TRBJ2-1; 7 positions agree with TRBD2. The sequencing sample was made of peripheral blood. CDR3 protein: CASSESGVPEQFF. CDR3 bases: TGTGCCAGCAGTGAGAGCGGGGTTCCTGAGCAGTTCTTC.